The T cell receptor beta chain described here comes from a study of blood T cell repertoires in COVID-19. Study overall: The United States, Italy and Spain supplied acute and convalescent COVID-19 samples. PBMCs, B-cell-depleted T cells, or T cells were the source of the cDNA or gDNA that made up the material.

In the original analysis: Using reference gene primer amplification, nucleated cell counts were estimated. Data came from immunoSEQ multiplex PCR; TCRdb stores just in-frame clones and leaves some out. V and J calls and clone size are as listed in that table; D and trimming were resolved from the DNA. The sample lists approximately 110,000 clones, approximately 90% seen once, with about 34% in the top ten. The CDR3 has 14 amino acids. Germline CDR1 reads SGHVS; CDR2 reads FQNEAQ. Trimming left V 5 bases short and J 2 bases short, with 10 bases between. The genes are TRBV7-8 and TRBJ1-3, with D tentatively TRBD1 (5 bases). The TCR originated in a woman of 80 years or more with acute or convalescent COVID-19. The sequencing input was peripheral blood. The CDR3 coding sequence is TGTGCCAGCAGCGCGGGGACTGCTGGAAACACCATATATTTT. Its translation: CASSAGTAGNTIYF.